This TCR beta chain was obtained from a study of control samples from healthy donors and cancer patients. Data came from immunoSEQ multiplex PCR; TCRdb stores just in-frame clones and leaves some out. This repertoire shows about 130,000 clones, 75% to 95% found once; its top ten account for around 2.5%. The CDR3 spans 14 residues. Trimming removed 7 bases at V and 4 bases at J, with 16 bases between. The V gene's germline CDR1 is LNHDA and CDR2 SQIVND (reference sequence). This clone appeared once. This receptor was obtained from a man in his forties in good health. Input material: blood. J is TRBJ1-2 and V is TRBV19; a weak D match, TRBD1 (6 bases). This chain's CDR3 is CASIRQAFGYGYTF. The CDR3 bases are TGTGCCAGTATTCGACAGGCCTTCGGCTATGGCTACACCTTC.